These 3 T cell receptor beta chains share one sample of origin, sequenced in a study of T cells in Graves' hyperthyroidism and ophthalmopathy. Template material for amplifying TCR beta CDR3 regions consisted of RNA transcripts. The TCR CDR3 first-round RT-PCR relied on the HTBI primer set. Each CDR3 protein gets one entry after TCRdb re-called the multiplex PCR reads with MiXCR. The sample includes approximately 380,000 distinct CDR3 sequences, over 11% of them seen just once. The sequencing sample was made of blood. Receptors were obtained from a man in his fifties or sixties with Graves' ophthalmopathy.

This clonotype was seen repeatedly, ten times or more. The rearrangement links TRBV18 to TRBJ1-5; 8 bases fit TRBD1. CDR1 is KGHSH and CDR2 is LQKENI in the germline V gene. After removal of 6 bases from V and 2 bases from J, the junction contained 6 bases not matched to a gene. The CDR3 has 15 residues. CDR3 sequence reads: CASSMTGDRNQPQHF. The CDR3 DNA sequence: TGTGCCAGCTCCATGACAGGGGATCGCAATCAGCCCCAGCATTTT.

The chain is built from TRBV19 and TRBJ2-4, with D tentatively TRBD2 (6 bases). The ends were cut back, 4 bases at V and 0 bases at J, with 16 bases in the middle. The CDR3 extends over 17 amino acids. From germline, CDR1 is LNHDA and CDR2 SQIVND (reference sequence). The CDR3 DNA sequence: TGTGCCAGTAGTACGCCAACTAGCAGAATAGCCAAAAACATTCAGTACTTC. Protein sequence: CASSTPTSRIAKNIQYF.

The chain joins TRBV12-3 or TRBV12-4 to TRBJ2-7; 7 bases are shared with TRBD2. V gave up 4 bases and J gave up 2 bases; unmatched junction bases: 8. CDR3 size: 15 residues. The CDR3 reads CASSSLGLAAYEQYF. The CDR3 coding sequence is TGTGCCAGCAGTTCTTTAGGCCTAGCGGCCTACGAGCAGTACTTC.